Detailed here is one TCR beta chain. Its recognized antigen is unknown. No base-level quality is on record; no much larger clone is a single base apart. This entry is derived from a study of blood T cell repertoires in COVID-19 (dated by TCRdb to the early 2020s). In the study overall: Samples from collaborators originated in the United States, Italy and Spain and spanned both the acute and convalescent phases of COVID-19. The material from the prospective study consisted of cDNA or gDNA derived from T cells, B-cell-depleted T cells, or PBMCs. Subjects who had been exposed to COVID-19, were actively infected with it, or had recovered from it provided the deeply sampled blood TCRbeta repertoires that made up the dataset. The repertoires were released in a freely available public database intended as a resource for research on the immune response to SARS-CoV-2. The samples were drawn from the first 160 participants of the ongoing ImmuneRACE study and from 950 to 1,500 subjects provided by 6 global collaborators. Nearly every sample came with metadata listing a de-identified subject ID, COVID-19 status, age in years and sex. Where HLA class I and class II types were available, the types were taken from metadata supplied by the sample provider, not from assay-based typing.

The immunoSEQ Assay, a bias-controlled multiplex PCR, was used to amplify TCRbeta CDR3 regions from genomic DNA. Processing in the source paper ran as follows. Within the assay, amplification of reference gene primers was used to estimate how many nucleated cells each sample contained. To quantify the absolute abundance of each unique TCRbeta CDR3 rearrangement, sequence reads were collapsed and filtered. For each sample, productive Simpson clonality was calculated by taking the square root of Simpson's diversity index across productive rearrangements. Imported from immuneACCESS, the table was reduced by TCRdb to in-frame sequences with V and J called. These copies leave out some clones; in studies compared against another copy, an unresolved V gene accounts for under half, and the cause of the remainder is not known. That table furnishes V, J and clone size, whereas the DNA furnished D and trimming. This sample is represented by 70,000 to 75,000 clones; roughly 80% of them were singletons. The top ten clonotypes cover 20% to 25% of the sample.

Findings and caveats that apply to the study as a whole: How much clinical and demographic metadata was included differed by source and by participant, and the metadata was provided uncurated.

The germline V gene provides CDR1 SGDLS and CDR2 YYNGEE. Taken from cysteine to phenylalanine, the CDR3 has 14 residues. Just CDR3 DNA is preserved here, 42 bases in frame from base 1. V loses 4 bases, J loses 1 base, and the germline ends lie 11 bases apart. The collaborating institutions used their own protocols to collect whole blood in K2EDTA tubes. For TCRbeta analysis, collaborators shipped samples in one of three forms: frozen whole blood, isolated PBMCs, or DNA extracted from either of those sample types. This receptor was obtained from a woman aged 70-85 years with acute or convalescent COVID-19. The chain is encoded by TRBV9 joined to TRBJ1-1; possibly the D gene is TRBD1, per 6 matching bases. The sequencing sample was made of peripheral blood. The DNA sequence reads TGTGCCAGCAGCCTTACAGGGAAGAACACTGAAGCTTTCTTT. The resulting protein is CASSLTGKNTEAFF.